The sequence of this T cell receptor beta chain was determined in a study of graft-versus-host responses after intestinal transplantation. Study background: The study gave all recipients anti-thymocyte globulin induction, then tacrolimus and steroids for 2 to 3 years.

TCRdb's copy holds only in-frame clones and misses some; the assay was immunoSEQ multiplex PCR. Of about 120,000 clones in the sample, around 96% were seen once. The germline gives CDR1 SGDLS, CDR2 YYNGEE. The CDR3 loop spans 14 amino acids. The ends were cut back, 3 bases at V and 2 bases at J, with 12 bases in the middle. Points on this clone: Its cognate antigen is unknown.

The receptor's source is a human donor who received an intestinal transplant. The chain carries TRBV9 and TRBJ2-7; the D gene is possibly TRBD2 (7 bases). The material was unstimulated CD8+ T cells sorted from spleen or lymph node cells, obtained before intestinal transplant. Written as DNA, the CDR3 is TGTGCCAGCAGCGAGGGGGAGGGCGCCTACGAGCAGTACTTC. Its translation is CASSEGEGAYEQYF.